Each of the 16 T cell receptor beta chains below was sequenced from the same sample in a study of blood T cell repertoires in COVID-19. Repertoires were generated with immunoSEQ multiplex PCR, while TCRdb's copy carries only in-frame clones and drops some. This sample has around 53,000 clones; about 76% occur once, and the top ten carry 22%. The sample was peripheral blood. These TCRs come from a man aged 45-65 years with active or convalescent COVID-19.

This chain connects TRBV19 to TRBJ2-1, with 9 bases aligning to TRBD1. The CDR3 loop spans 17 amino acids. J gave up 5 bases and V 2 bases, and 10 bases lay outside the gene matches. Germline CDR1 is LNHDA and CDR2 is SQIVND (reference sequence). The CDR3 reads CASSIITGGADHNEQFF. The CDR3 DNA sequence: TGTGCCAGTAGTATAATCACAGGGGGCGCGGACCACAATGAGCAGTTCTTC.

J is TRBJ1-1 and V is TRBV10-2, with D uncertain. Looked up from germline, CDR1 is WSHSY and CDR2 is SAAADI. This CDR3 is built from 13 residues. The germline V and J ends were trimmed by 6 bases and 3 bases, with 11 bases remaining between them. CDR3: CASSRDTYTEAFF. CDR3 in DNA: TGCGCCAGCAGCCGCGACACATACACTGAAGCTTTCTTT.

V gene TRBV4-2 combines with J gene TRBJ2-5; 13 bases are shared with TRBD2. There are 16 residues in the CDR3. Looked up from germline, CDR1 is LGHNA and CDR2 is YNFKEQ. Unmatched junction bases numbered 4, after V lost 3 bases and J lost 3 bases. The CDR3 reads CASSQEGLAGEETQYF. Here the CDR3 DNA reads TGTGCCAGCAGCCAGGAAGGACTAGCGGGAGAAGAGACCCAGTACTTC.

This clone was recorded a few times. J is TRBJ1-2 and V is TRBV4-1; D is unclear. CDR1 MGHRA and CDR2 YSYEKL come from the germline V gene. The CDR3 spans 14 residues. Trimming cost V 0 bases and J 4 bases, with 9 bases left between them. This CDR3 reads CASSQDSGLYGYTF. In DNA, the CDR3 is TGCGCCAGCAGCCAAGATTCCGGACTCTATGGCTACACCTTC.

The rearrangement links TRBV2 to TRBJ1-1, with a possible D match to TRBD1 (5 bases). The CDR3 extends over 13 amino acids. The V gene lost 7 bases and the J gene lost 4 bases, with 13 bases spanning the gap. Germline loops: CDR1 SNHLY, CDR2 FYNNEI. The CDR3 sequence is CASNLGLTTEAFF. The CDR3 nucleotides read TGTGCCAGCAATCTGGGGCTAACCACTGAAGCTTTCTTT.

This clone turned up a few times. V gene TRBV5-1 combines with J gene TRBJ2-3; 12 bases are shared with TRBD2. In germline, CDR1 is SGHRS, CDR2 YFSETQ. CDR3 size: 16 residues. J lost 1 base, V lost 3 bases, and 3 bases had no gene match. The CDR3: CASSSTSGGRTDTQYF. Written as DNA, the CDR3 is TGCGCCAGCAGCTCCACTAGCGGGGGGCGCACAGATACGCAGTATTTT.

This rearrangement joins TRBV11-3 to TRBJ2-7, with D unresolved. Germline V gene data show CDR1 as SGHNT and CDR2 as YENEEA. The V and J ends lost 0 bases and 1 base respectively, with 10 bases between them. The CDR3 totals 15 residues. The CDR3 DNA is TGTGCCAGCAGCTTAGAGTTTGGCCCTTCCTACGAGCAGTACTTC. Protein product: CASSLEFGPSYEQYF.

This clone was seen a handful of times. The genes are TRBV5-1 and TRBJ2-1; 9 nucleotides agree with TRBD2. Germline CDR1 and CDR2: SGHRS and YFSETQ. The junction had 5 bases not matched to a gene; V was cut back by 0 bases and J by 7 bases. The CDR3 has 15 residues. CDR3 protein: CASSLEGLALNEQFF. In DNA, the CDR3 is TGCGCCAGCAGCTTGGAGGGACTAGCCCTTAATGAGCAGTTCTTC.

This sequence joins TRBV6-6 and TRBJ2-1; 7 bases match TRBD2. The CDR3 consists of 16 residues. J lost 4 bases, V lost 6 bases, and 12 bases had no gene match. Per germline, CDR1 MNHNY and CDR2 SVGAGI (reference sequence). The DNA for the CDR3 is TGTGCCAGCAGCCTAACCTCGGGACTATTATACAATGAGCAGTTCTTC. It codes for CASSLTSGLLYNEQFF.

The V and J genes are TRBV5-4 and TRBJ1-2; 7 bases map to TRBD1. The junction had 3 bases not matched to a gene; V was cut back by 3 bases and J by 4 bases. The CDR3 totals 13 residues. Germline assignment: CDR1 SGHNT and CDR2 YYREEE (reference sequence). The chain's CDR3 is CASSYGTAYGYTF. CDR3 nucleotide sequence: TGTGCCAGCAGCTACGGGACAGCCTATGGCTACACCTTC.

This clone has just one count. V usage is TRBV7-6 and J usage is TRBJ2-3, with TRBD2 matching over 8 bases. The CDR3 length is 17 residues. Germline values: CDR1 SGHVS, CDR2 FNYEAQ. Trimming cost V 2 bases and J 0 bases; bases outside gene matches: 7. The CDR3, as DNA: TGTGCCAGCAGCTTAAACGGGGGGGCGGGAAGCACAGATACGCAGTATTTT. Encoded protein: CASSLNGGAGSTDTQYF. Full variable domain (remainder filled in from reference TRBV7-6 and TRBJ2-3): GAGVSQSPRYKVTKRGQDVALRCDPISGHVSLYWYRQALGQGPEFLTYFNYEAQQDKSGLPNDRFSAERPEGSISTLTIQRTEQRDSAMYRCASSLNGGAGSTDTQYFGPGTRLTVL.

The chain couples TRBV25-1 to TRBJ1-4; 7 nucleotides agree with TRBD1. Losses at the gene ends were 4 bases for V and 3 bases for J; bases not matched to a gene: 8. The CDR3 extends over 16 amino acids. CDR1 and CDR2 (germline): MGHDK, SYGVNS. CDR3 amino acids: CASSAAKGASNEKLFF. The CDR3 DNA follows: TGTGCCAGCAGTGCCGCCAAGGGGGCGTCTAATGAAAAACTGTTTTTT.

Only a few counts were recorded for this clone. As DNA, the CDR3 is TGTGCCATCAGTAAAGACAGGAACACTGAAGCTTTCTTT. It yields the protein CAISKDRNTEAFF. The J gene is TRBJ1-1, the V gene TRBV10-3, with a possible D match to TRBD1 (5 bases). Trimming pared 5 bases from V and 1 base from J, leaving 8 bases between. Germline assignment: CDR1 ENHRY and CDR2 SYGVKD. The CDR3 extends over 13 amino acids.

This sequence joins TRBV7-9 and TRBJ1-5; D might be TRBD1 (5 bases). Germline-derived CDR1 and CDR2 are SEHNR and FQNEAQ (reference sequence). The CDR3 sequence is 14 residues long. V dropped 1 base and J dropped 9 bases, with 13 bases sitting between them. This CDR3 is CASSLGQGVGPQHF. CDR3 nucleotide sequence: TGTGCCAGCAGCTTAGGGCAGGGTGTGGGGCCCCAGCATTTT. Using reference TRBV7-9 and TRBJ1-5 for the parts outside the CDR3, the full variable domain is DTGVSQNPRHKITKRGQNVTFRCDPISEHNRLYWYRQTLGQGPEFLTYFQNEAQLEKSRLLSDRFSAERPKGSFSTLEIQRTEQGDSAMYLCASSLGQGVGPQHFGDGTRLSIL.

This clone showed up just a few times. The sample carries other DNA sequences with the same CDR3. The CDR3 is CASSIGGWETQYF. The DNA of the CDR3 is TGTGCCAGTAGTATCGGGGGTTGGGAGACCCAGTACTTC. This chain links TRBV19 with TRBJ2-5, with D possibly TRBD2 on 6 matching bases. This CDR3 contains 13 residues. V lost 3 bases to trimming and J lost 5 bases, with 10 bases between them. Germline values: CDR1 LNHDA, CDR2 SQIVND (reference sequence).

CDR3 amino acids: CASSPGQGIPTGELFF. CDR3 nucleotide sequence: TGCGCCAGCAGCCCTGGACAGGGGATCCCCACCGGGGAGCTGTTTTTT. The rearrangement joins TRBV5-1 to TRBJ2-2; TRBD1 aligns across 9 bases. Germline-derived CDR1 and CDR2 are SGHRS and YFSETQ. Trimming cost V 4 bases and J 4 bases; bases outside gene matches: 8. The CDR3 has 16 residues.